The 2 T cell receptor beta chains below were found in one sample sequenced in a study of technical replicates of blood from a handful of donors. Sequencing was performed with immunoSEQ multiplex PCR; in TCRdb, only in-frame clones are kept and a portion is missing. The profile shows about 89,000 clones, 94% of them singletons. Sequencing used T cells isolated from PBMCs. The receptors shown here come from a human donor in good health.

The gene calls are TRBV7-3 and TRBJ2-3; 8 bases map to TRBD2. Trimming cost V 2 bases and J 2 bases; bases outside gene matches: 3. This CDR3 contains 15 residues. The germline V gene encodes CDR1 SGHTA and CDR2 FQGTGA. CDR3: CASSLVAGLTDTQYF. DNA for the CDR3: TGTGCCAGCAGCTTAGTAGCGGGGCTCACAGATACGCAGTATTTT.

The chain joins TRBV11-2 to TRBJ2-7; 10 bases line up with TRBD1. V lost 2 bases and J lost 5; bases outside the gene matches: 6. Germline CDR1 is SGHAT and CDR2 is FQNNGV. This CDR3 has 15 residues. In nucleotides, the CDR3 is TGTGCCAGCAGCTTAAAAGGGACAGGGGTCAACGAGCAGTACTTC. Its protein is CASSLKGTGVNEQYF.